The rows below give T cell receptor beta chains drawn from one sample of a study of shared clonotypes between healthy human individuals. Assay: immunoSEQ multiplex PCR; the TCRdb copy retains only in-frame clones and omits some. The profile covers about 2.1 million clones, with about 92% appearing a single time and roughly 1.8% taken by the ten largest. Sequenced sample: naive CD8+ T cells from PBMCs. The receptors stem from a man aged 18 to 29 in good health. Some clones in this sample may be carry-over from other donors' samples. Each CDR3 is given with its conserved first and last residue. A D gene is named only where the DNA matches it firmly.

>TRBV15|TRBJ2-1|TRBD2
CATSSSSGSYNEQFF
>TRBV28|TRBJ2-3|-
CASSPGPSTDTQYF
>TRBV4-1|TRBJ2-3|TRBD1
CASSQEGGQGFLSVDTQYF
>TRBV27|TRBJ2-7|TRBD2
CASSSGLKTYEQYF
>TRBV27|TRBJ1-5|-
CASSSVTTDQPQHF
>TRBV27|TRBJ2-3|TRBD2
CASSLEGLPSTDTQYF
>TRBV5-6|TRBJ2-7|-
CASTAEDRTYEQYF
>TRBV5-1|TRBJ2-5|-
CASSLHRKETQYF
>TRBV9|TRBJ1-2|-
CASSVAPNREGNYGYTF
>TRBV6-1|TRBJ1-5|-
CASSEVGGSGQPQHF
>TRBV6-1|TRBJ2-2|-
CASALKTHGGELFF
>TRBV7-6|TRBJ2-3|TRBD1
CASSQGAKPSTDTQYF
>TRBV27|TRBJ1-4|TRBD1
CASSLWGQSNEKLFF
>TRBV7-9|TRBJ1-4|-
CASSLWEGSTNEKLFF
>TRBV19|TRBJ1-5|-
CATRVQGTNQPQHF
>TRBV5-1|TRBJ2-7|-
CASSYPGIAQYF
>TRBV7-3|TRBJ2-7|TRBD2
CASSLKLGSGSGVRGQYF
>TRBV5-1|TRBJ2-1|TRBD1
CASTPGRQGAYNEQFF
>TRBV19|TRBJ2-1|TRBD2
CASSANDPSGSGYEQFF
>TRBV30|TRBJ2-7|-
CAWEIRENYEQYF
>TRBV4-3|TRBJ1-2|-
CASSQERRGNYGYTF